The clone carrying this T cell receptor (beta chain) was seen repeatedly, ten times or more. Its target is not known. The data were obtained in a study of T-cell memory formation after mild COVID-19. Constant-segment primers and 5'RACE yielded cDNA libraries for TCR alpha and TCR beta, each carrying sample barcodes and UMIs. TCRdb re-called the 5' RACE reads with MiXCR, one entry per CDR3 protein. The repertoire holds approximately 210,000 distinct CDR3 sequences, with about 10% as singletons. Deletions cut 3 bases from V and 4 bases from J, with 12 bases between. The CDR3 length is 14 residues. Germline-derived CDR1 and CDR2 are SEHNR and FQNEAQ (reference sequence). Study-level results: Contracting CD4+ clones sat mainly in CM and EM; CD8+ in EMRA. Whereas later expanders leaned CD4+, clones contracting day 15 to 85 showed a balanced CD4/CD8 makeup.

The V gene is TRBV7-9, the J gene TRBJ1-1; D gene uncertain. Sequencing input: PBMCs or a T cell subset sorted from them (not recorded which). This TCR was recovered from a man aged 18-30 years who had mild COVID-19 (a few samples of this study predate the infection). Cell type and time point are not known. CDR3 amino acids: CASSFGGLGTEAFF. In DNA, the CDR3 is TGTGCCAGCAGCTTTGGAGGTCTGGGCACTGAAGCTTTCTTT.